A selection of T cell receptor beta chains follows, all from one sample in a study of T cells in narcolepsy. Assay used: immunoSEQ multiplex PCR; TCRdb lists only in-frame clones, some missing. The sample has 35,000 to 40,000 clones; over 75% are singletons. Sequenced input: CD45RA- memory CD4+ T cells from PBMCs. These receptors were obtained from a human donor with narcolepsy. CDR3s leave out the opening cysteine and the closing phenylalanine or tryptophan.

j_gene,v_gene,CDR3aa
TRBJ1-2,TRBV28,ASSSGTDNYGYT
TRBJ1-2,TRBV18,ASSHGQGAGGYT
TRBJ2-7,TRBV11-3,ASSFGGQGREQY
TRBJ2-1,TRBV10-3,AISGTSGYNEQF
TRBJ2-5,TRBV5-6,ASSPDQEETQY
TRBJ1-2,TRBV28,ASSPRDRFYGYT
TRBJ2-5,TRBV29-1,SVAPRVRRETQY
TRBJ1-1,TRBV7-9,ASSRGQGNTEAF
TRBJ1-5,TRBV7-9,ASSSSGRGHNQPQH
TRBJ2-5,TRBV5-1,ASSLRSGVTETQY
TRBJ1-2,TRBV10-3,AISKTTGSNYGYT
TRBJ1-1,TRBV29-1,SAASGGNTEAF
TRBJ2-3,TRBV9,ASSARLAGGADTQY
TRBJ1-1,TRBV2,ASSVHRGRTEAF
TRBJ2-3,TRBV29-1,SGTPGGSEDTQY
TRBJ2-3,TRBV5-4,ASSFKVAGRIDTQY
TRBJ1-2,TRBV6-4,ASSVDRGRGYT
TRBJ1-4,TRBV29-1,SVLGTEKLF
TRBJ2-5,TRBV7-9,ASSFDGTSGETQY
TRBJ2-1,TRBV4-2,ASSQEKAGQGQF
TRBJ2-1,TRBV2,AGQVSSYNEQF
TRBJ2-5,TRBV9,ASSVDSGGAIQETQY
TRBJ1-1,TRBV19,ASSTRQGAPTEAF
TRBJ2-7,TRBV19,ATVGQSYEQY
TRBJ1-5,TRBV5-6,ASSRMGNSNQPQH
TRBJ1-5,TRBV10-3,AISESRQGYQPQH
TRBJ2-3,TRBV5-1,ASSLRGVRTDTQY
TRBJ1-2,TRBV28,ASSMDSLYGYT
TRBJ2-1,TRBV30,AWRRNEQF
TRBJ2-7,TRBV29-1,SVARSWERPEDEQY
TRBJ1-5,TRBV19,ASSKSGTGYTNQPQH
.,TRBV5-5,ASSLGTQSRYEQY
TRBJ2-7,TRBV5-6,ASSFPDRREQY
TRBJ2-7,TRBV7-6,ASSPGTVSYEQY
TRBJ1-5,TRBV18,ASSPGSSLNQPQH
TRBJ2-4,TRBV29-1,SVGTGGQGWGIQY
TRBJ2-7,TRBV4-2,ASSQDRQEQY
TRBJ2-3,TRBV6-1,ASGEGTGITDTQY
TRBJ1-3,TRBV5-1,ASSSRAGGNGDTIY
TRBJ2-3,TRBV7-9,ASSLARARRADTQY
TRBJ2-6,TRBV5-1,ASSPRFSGANVLT
TRBJ2-4,TRBV7-8,ASSLGQGANPAKNIQY
TRBJ2-1,TRBV5-1,ASSLAGGPMDEQF
TRBJ1-1,TRBV5-1,ASSFEALNTEAF
TRBJ1-2,TRBV14,ASSQGPSHRDGHYGYT
TRBJ2-7,TRBV5-3,ARSPPGQGRSYEQY
.,TRBV25-1,ASSAIPGTGGYEQY
TRBJ2-3,TRBV6-5,ASRRDASFPDTQY